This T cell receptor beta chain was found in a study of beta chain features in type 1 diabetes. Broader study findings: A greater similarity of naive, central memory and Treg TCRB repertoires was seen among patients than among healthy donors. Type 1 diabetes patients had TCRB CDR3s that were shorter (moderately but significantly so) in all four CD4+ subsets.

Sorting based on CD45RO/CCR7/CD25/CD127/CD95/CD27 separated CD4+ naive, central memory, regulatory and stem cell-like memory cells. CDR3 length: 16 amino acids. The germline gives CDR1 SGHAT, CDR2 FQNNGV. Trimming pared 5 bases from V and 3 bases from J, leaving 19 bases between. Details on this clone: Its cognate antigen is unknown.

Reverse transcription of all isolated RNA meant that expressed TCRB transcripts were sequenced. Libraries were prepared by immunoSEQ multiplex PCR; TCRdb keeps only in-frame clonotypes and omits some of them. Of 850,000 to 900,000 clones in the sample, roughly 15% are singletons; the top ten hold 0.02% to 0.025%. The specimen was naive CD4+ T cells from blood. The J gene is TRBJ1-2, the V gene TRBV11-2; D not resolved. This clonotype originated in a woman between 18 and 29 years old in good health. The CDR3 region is CASSTWIGRSDYGYTF. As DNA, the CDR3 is TGTGCCAGCAGCACCTGGATAGGGAGGAGTGACTATGGCTACACCTTC. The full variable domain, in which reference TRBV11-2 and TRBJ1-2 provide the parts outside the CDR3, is EAGVAQSPRYKIIEKRQSVAFWCNPISGHATLYWYQQILGQGPKLLIQFQNNGVVDDSQLPKDRFSAERLKGVDSTLKIQPAKLEDSAVYLCASSTWIGRSDYGYTFGSGTRLTVV.